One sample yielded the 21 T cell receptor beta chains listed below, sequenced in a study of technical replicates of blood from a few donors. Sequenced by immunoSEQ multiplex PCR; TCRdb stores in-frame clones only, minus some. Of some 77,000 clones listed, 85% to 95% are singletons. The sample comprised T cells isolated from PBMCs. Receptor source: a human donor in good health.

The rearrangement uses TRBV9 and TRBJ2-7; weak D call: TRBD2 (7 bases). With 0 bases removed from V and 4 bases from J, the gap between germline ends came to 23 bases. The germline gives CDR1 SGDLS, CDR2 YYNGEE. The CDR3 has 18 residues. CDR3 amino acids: CASSVGKGGTQLPYEQYF. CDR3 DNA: TGTGCCAGCAGCGTAGGAAAGGGAGGGACACAGCTTCCGTACGAGCAGTACTTC.

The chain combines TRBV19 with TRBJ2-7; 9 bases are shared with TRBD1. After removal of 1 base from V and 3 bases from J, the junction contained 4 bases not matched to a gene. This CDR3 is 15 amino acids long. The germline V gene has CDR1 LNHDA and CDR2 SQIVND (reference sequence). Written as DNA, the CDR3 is TGTGCCAGTAGTATAGCAGGACAGGGGAACTACGAGCAGTACTTC. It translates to CASSIAGQGNYEQYF.

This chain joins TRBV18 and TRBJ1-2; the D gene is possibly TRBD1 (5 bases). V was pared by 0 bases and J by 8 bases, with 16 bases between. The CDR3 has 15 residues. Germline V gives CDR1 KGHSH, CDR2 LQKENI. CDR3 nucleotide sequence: TGTGCCAGCTCACCACCGGGCGGGGACTCGGGGGGCTACACCTTC. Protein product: CASSPPGGDSGGYTF.

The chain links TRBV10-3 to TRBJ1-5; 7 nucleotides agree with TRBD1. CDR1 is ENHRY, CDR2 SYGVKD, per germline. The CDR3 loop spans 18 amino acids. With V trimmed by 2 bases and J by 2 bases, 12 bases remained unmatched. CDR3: CAISETGTENAGNQPQHF. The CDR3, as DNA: TGTGCCATCAGTGAGACCGGGACAGAGAACGCTGGCAATCAGCCCCAGCATTTT.

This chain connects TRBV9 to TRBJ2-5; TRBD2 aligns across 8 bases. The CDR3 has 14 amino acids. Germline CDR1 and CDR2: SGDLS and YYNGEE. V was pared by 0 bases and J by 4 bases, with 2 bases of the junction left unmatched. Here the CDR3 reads CASSVGLAGETQYF. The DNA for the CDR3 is TGTGCCAGCAGCGTAGGGCTAGCGGGAGAGACCCAGTACTTC. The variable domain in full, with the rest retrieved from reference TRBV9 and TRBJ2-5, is DSGVTQTPKHLITATGQRVTLRCSPRSGDLSVYWYQQSLDQGLQFLIQYYNGEERAKGNILERFSAQQFPDLHSELNLSSLELGDSALYFCASSVGLAGETQYFGPGTRLLVL.

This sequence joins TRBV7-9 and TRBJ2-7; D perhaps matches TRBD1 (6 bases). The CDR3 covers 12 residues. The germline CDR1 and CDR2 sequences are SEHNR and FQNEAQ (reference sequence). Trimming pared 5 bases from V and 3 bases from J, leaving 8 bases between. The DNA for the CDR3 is TGTGCCAGCAGCACAGGGTACTACGAGCAGTACTTC. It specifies CASSTGYYEQYF.

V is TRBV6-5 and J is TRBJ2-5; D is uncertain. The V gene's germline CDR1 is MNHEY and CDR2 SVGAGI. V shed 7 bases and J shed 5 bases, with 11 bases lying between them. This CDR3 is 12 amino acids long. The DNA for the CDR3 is TGTGCCAGCAAATCGCGGTTGGAGACCCAGTACTTC. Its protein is CASKSRLETQYF.

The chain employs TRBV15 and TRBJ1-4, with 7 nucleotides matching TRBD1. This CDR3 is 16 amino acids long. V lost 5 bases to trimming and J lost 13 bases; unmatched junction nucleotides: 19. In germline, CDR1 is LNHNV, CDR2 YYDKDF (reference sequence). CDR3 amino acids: CATSLNPGTDSKGLFF. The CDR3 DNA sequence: TGTGCCACCAGCCTGAACCCGGGGACAGACTCAAAAGGACTGTTTTTT.

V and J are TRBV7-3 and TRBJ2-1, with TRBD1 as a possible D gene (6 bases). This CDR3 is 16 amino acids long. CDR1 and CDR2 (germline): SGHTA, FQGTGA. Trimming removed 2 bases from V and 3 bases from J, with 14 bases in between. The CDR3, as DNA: TGTGCCAGCAGCTTAGGGATCCCGACAGGCTACAATGAGCAGTTCTTC. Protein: CASSLGIPTGYNEQFF. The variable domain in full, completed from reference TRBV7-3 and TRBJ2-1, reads GAGVSQTPSNKVTEKGKYVELRCDPISGHTALYWYRQSLGQGPEFLIYFQGTGAADDSGLPNDRFFAVRPEGSVSTLKIQRTERGDSAVYLCASSLGIPTGYNEQFFGPGTRLTVL.

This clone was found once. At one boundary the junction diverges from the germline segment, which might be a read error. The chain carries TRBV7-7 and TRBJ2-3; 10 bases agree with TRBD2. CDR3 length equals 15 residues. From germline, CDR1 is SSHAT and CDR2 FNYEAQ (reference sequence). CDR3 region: CASSRLAGVFDTQYF. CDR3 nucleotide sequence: TGTGCTAGCAGCCGGCTAGCGGGAGTATTTGATACGCAGTATTTT.

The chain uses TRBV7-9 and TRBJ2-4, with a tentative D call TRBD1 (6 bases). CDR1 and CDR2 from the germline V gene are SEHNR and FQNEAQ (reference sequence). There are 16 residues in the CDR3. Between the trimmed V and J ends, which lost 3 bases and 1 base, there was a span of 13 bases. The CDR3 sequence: CASSLGTGLAKNIQYF. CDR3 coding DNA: TGTGCCAGCAGCTTGGGCACAGGGCTGGCCAAAAACATTCAGTACTTC.

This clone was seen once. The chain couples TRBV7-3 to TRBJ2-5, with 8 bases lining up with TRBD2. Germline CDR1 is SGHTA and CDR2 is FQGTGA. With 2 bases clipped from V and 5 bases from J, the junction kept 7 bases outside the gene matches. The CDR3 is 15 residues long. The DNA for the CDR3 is TGTGCCAGCAGCTTAGCGGGAGGTTCGTGGGAGACCCAGTACTTC. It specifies CASSLAGGSWETQYF. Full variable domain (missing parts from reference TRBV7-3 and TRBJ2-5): GAGVSQTPSNKVTEKGKYVELRCDPISGHTALYWYRQSLGQGPEFLIYFQGTGAADDSGLPNDRFFAVRPEGSVSTLKIQRTERGDSAVYLCASSLAGGSWETQYFGPGTRLLVL.

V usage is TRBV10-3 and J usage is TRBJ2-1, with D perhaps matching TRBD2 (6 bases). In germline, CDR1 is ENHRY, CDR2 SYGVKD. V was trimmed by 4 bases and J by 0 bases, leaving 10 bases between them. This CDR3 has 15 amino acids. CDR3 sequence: CAISGLADSYNEQFF. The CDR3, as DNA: TGTGCCATCAGTGGGTTAGCGGACTCCTACAATGAGCAGTTCTTC.

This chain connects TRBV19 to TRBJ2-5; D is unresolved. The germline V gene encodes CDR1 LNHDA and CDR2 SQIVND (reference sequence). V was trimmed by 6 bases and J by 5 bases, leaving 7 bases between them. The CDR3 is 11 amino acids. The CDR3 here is CASRAKETQYF. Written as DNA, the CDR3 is TGTGCCAGTAGGGCCAAGGAGACCCAGTACTTC.

The CDR3 DNA reads TGCGCCAGCAGCTTAGAACCGGGGGGAAGCTCCTACAATGAGCAGTTCTTC. It codes for CASSLEPGGSSYNEQFF. This chain connects TRBV5-1 to TRBJ2-1; 7 positions agree with TRBD2. In germline, CDR1 is SGHRS, CDR2 YFSETQ. The CDR3 contains 17 residues. Trimming at V came to 2 bases and at J to 0 bases, leaving 8 bases not matched to a gene.

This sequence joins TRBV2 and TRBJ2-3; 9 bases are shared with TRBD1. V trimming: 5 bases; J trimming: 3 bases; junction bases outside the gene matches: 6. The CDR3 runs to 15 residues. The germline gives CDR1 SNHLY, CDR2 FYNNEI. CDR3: CASSLTGGRTDTQYF. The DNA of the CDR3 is TGTGCCAGCAGTTTGACAGGGGGTCGTACAGATACGCAGTATTTT.

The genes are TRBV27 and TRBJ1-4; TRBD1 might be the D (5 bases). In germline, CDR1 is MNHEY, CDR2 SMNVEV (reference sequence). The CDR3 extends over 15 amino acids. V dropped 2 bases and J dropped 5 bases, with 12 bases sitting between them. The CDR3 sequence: CASSLGGGLNEKLFF. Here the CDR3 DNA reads TGTGCCAGCAGTTTAGGGGGGGGACTGAATGAAAAACTGTTTTTT.

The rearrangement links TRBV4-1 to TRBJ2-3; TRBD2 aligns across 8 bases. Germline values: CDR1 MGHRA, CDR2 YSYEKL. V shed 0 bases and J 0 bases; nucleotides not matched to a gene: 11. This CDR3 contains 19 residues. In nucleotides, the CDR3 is TGCGCCAGCAGCCAAGATCTCGGCGGGAGGTACATTAGCACAGATACGCAGTATTTT. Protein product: CASSQDLGGRYISTDTQYF.

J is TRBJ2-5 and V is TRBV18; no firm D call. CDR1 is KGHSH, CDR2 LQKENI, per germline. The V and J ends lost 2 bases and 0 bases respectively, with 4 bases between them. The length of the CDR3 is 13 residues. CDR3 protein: CASSPAYQETQYF. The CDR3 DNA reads TGTGCCAGCTCACCAGCGTACCAAGAGACCCAGTACTTC.

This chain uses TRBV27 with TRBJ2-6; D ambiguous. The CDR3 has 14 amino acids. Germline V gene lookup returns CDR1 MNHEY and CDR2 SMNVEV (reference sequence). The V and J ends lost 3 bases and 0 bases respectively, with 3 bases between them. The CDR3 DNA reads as TGTGCCAGCAGTTTTCTCTCTGGGGCCAACGTCCTGACTTTC. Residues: CASSFLSGANVLTF.

CDR3 amino acids: CASSLLTGRDYGYTF. The DNA of the CDR3 is TGTGCCAGCAGTTTACTCACAGGGCGGGACTATGGCTACACCTTC. The rearrangement uses TRBV28 and TRBJ1-2; possibly TRBD1 for D (6 bases). The germline gives CDR1 MDHEN, CDR2 SYDVKM. The ends were cut back, 2 bases at V and 3 bases at J, with 13 bases in the middle. There are 15 residues in the CDR3.